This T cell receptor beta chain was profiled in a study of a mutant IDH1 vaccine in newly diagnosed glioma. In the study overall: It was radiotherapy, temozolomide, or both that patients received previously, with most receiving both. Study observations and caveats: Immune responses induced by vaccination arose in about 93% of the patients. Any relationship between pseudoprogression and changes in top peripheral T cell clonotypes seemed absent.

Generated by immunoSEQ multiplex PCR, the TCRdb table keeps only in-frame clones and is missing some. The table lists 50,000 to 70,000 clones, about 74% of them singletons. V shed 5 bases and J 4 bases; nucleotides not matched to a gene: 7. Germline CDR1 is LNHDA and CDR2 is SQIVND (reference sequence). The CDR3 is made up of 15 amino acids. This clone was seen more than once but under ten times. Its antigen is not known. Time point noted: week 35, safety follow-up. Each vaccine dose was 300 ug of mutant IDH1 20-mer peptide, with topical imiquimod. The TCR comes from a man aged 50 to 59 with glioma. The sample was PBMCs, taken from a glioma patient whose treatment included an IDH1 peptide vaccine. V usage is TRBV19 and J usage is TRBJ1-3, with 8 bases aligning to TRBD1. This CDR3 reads CASSLRTGSGNTIYF. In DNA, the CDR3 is TGTGCCAGTAGTCTCCGGACAGGGAGCGGAAACACCATATATTTT.